Below are 18 T cell receptor beta chains sequenced from a single sample in a study of monozygotic twins with inflammatory bowel disease. TCRdb re-called the 5' RACE reads; every CDR3 protein appears as one record, without DNA. The data include around 140,000 distinct CDR3 sequences; the top ten clones carry 0.95% to 1.5%. Sequencing used blood. Every receptor here comes from a human donor with ulcerative colitis or Crohn's disease, or a healthy co-twin of an affected twin (not recorded which).

This chain connects TRBV5-1 to TRBJ2-5; TCRdb selects TRBD2, and the lack of DNA leaves this call unchecked. Germline-derived CDR1 and CDR2 are SGHRS and YFSETQ. This CDR3 has 17 residues. CDR3 residues: CASSFPAGDPNQETQYF.

The J gene is TRBJ1-4, the V gene TRBV10-3; there is no DNA to check the TCRdb D call of TRBD1. Per germline, CDR1 ENHRY and CDR2 SYGVKD. This CDR3 contains 17 residues. The CDR3 region is CAISEVGQISTNEKLFF.

This chain uses TRBV5-1 with TRBJ2-7; TCRdb's D call of TRBD2 is untestable without DNA. This CDR3 contains 15 residues. Germline V gene lookup returns CDR1 SGHRS and CDR2 YFSETQ. The CDR3 protein is CASSLVTSGTSEQYF. The full variable domain, completed using reference TRBV5-1 and TRBJ2-7, is KAGVTQTPRYLIKTRGQQVTLSCSPISGHRSVSWYQQTPGQGLQFLFEYFSETQRNKGNFPGRFSGRQFSNSRSEMNVSTLELGDSALYLCASSLVTSGTSEQYFGPGTRLTVT.

The chain joins TRBV19 to TRBJ1-1; the D call from TCRdb, TRBD1, cannot be confirmed without DNA. The CDR3 totals 14 residues. Germline values: CDR1 LNHDA, CDR2 SQIVND (reference sequence). CDR3 in amino acids: CASSMGRVRTEAFF.

V is TRBV5-1 and J is TRBJ2-7; without DNA, the TCRdb call of TRBD1 cannot be checked. The CDR3 has 14 amino acids. Per the germline V gene, CDR1 is SGHRS and CDR2 is YFSETQ. The CDR3 region is CASSFQGASYEQYF.

The chain links TRBV5-8 to TRBJ2-1; TCRdb's D gene call, TRBD2, goes unchecked for lack of DNA. The CDR3 is 15 amino acids. Germline CDR1 and CDR2: SGHTS and YDEGEE. The CDR3 protein is CASTTGRRGYNEQFF.

The chain uses TRBV10-3 and TRBJ2-2. Germline V gene lookup returns CDR1 ENHRY and CDR2 SYGVKD. The CDR3 has 12 residues. This chain's CDR3 is CAISAITGELFF.

The chain has TRBV5-1 and TRBJ2-1. CDR1 and CDR2 from the germline V gene are SGHRS and YFSETQ. The CDR3 is 16 residues long. CDR3 region: CASTDRRGLGGNEQFF.

The chain has TRBV3-1 and TRBJ1-2; checking the TCRdb D call of TRBD1 is not possible without DNA. CDR3 length: 17 amino acids. Per germline, CDR1 LGHDT and CDR2 YNNKEL (reference sequence). The CDR3 loop reads CASSQDVWGQLSYGYTF. Together with reference TRBV3-1 and TRBJ1-2, the CDR3 gives the full variable domain: DTAVSQTPKYLVTQMGNDKSIKCEQNLGHDTMYWYKQDSKKFLKIMFSYNNKELIINETVPNRFSPKSPDKAHLNLHINSLELGDSAVYFCASSQDVWGQLSYGYTFGSGTRLTVV.

The V and J genes are TRBV4-3 and TRBJ1-3. This CDR3 spans 16 amino acids. CDR1 and CDR2 from the germline V gene are LGHNA and YSLEER. CDR3 residues: CASSSLAGSSGNTIYF.

This chain joins TRBV10-3 and TRBJ2-2; TCRdb's assignment of TRBD2 cannot be checked, as there is no DNA. The CDR3 totals 15 residues. Germline-derived CDR1 and CDR2 are ENHRY and SYGVKD. The CDR3 loop is CAISEVGGPSGELFF.

The chain combines TRBV5-1 with TRBJ2-7; lacking DNA, the TRBD1 call made by TCRdb goes unchecked. The germline CDR1 and CDR2 sequences are SGHRS and YFSETQ. CDR3 length equals 15 residues. The CDR3 protein is CASSFGQGANYEQYF.

The rearrangement joins TRBV25-1 to TRBJ2-6; checking the TCRdb D call of TRBD1 is not possible without DNA. Germline V CDR1 and CDR2: MGHDK, SYGVNS. The CDR3 covers 17 residues. The CDR3 loop reads CASRRDRGLTGANVLTF. The full variable domain, in which reference TRBV25-1 and TRBJ2-6 provide the parts outside the CDR3, is EADIYQTPRYLVIGTGKKITLECSQTMGHDKMYWYQQDPGMELHLIHYSYGVNSTEKGDLSSESTVSRIRTEHFPLTLESARPSHTSQYLCASRRDRGLTGANVLTFGAGSRLTVL.

This chain uses TRBV28 with TRBJ1-6; TCRdb reports TRBD1, a call that lacks DNA to check it against. Looked up from germline, CDR1 is MDHEN and CDR2 is SYDVKM. The CDR3 runs 15 residues. CDR3 residues: CASSPGERRYSPLHF. The entire variable domain, with the rest obtained from reference TRBV28 and TRBJ1-6, is as follows: DVKVTQSSRYLVKRTGEKVFLECVQDMDHENMFWYRQDPGLGLRLIYFSYDVKMKEKGDIPEGYSVSREKKERFSLILESASTNQTSMYLCASSPGERRYSPLHFGNGTRLTVT.

The chain recombines TRBV23-1 with TRBJ2-5; the D call of TRBD2 rests on TCRdb alone, since no DNA is present to check it. TRBV23-1 is classed as an ORF, of uncertain function. The CDR3 runs to 17 residues. Here the CDR3 reads CASSQSNIRGGKETQYF.

V usage is TRBV5-1 and J usage is TRBJ2-5. This CDR3 has 13 amino acids. The germline V gene encodes CDR1 SGHRS and CDR2 YFSETQ. CDR3 sequence: CASSSLPLETQYF.

The CDR3 sequence is CASSLVMAGNEQFF. The chain combines TRBV5-4 with TRBJ2-1. The CDR3 consists of 14 residues. The V gene's germline CDR1 is SGHNT and CDR2 YYREEE (reference sequence).

The J gene is TRBJ1-4, the V gene TRBV29-1. This CDR3 region has 13 residues. The germline gives CDR1 SQVTM, CDR2 ANQGSEA. CDR3 region: CSVQEATNEKLFF.